Listed here are 29 T cell receptor beta chains from one sample, sequenced in a study of blood T cell repertoires in COVID-19. Clones were read by immunoSEQ multiplex PCR, and TCRdb kept only the in-frame ones, dropping some. The table records about 240,000 clones, approximately 85% of them present only once. The sample was peripheral blood. These receptors all come from an elderly man with acute or convalescent COVID-19.

This chain uses TRBV14 with TRBJ1-1; 9 bases are shared with TRBD1. The CDR3 covers 15 residues. V shed 5 bases and J 4 bases; nucleotides not matched to a gene: 8. Germline lookup yields CDR1 SGHDN and CDR2 FVKESK. This CDR3 is CASSVRDRVVTEAFF. CDR3 DNA: TGTGCCAGCAGCGTCCGGGACAGGGTTGTCACTGAAGCTTTCTTT.

The chain combines TRBV2 with TRBJ2-7; the match to TRBD2 covers 8 bases. There are 14 residues in the CDR3. CDR1 and CDR2 from the germline V gene are SNHLY and FYNNEI. The ends lost 5 bases at V and 3 bases at J; junction bases unmatched: 6. For the CDR3, the DNA is TGTGCCAGCAGTCCTCCGGGACTAGGCTACGAGCAGTACTTC. This gives the protein CASSPPGLGYEQYF.

The V and J genes are TRBV29-1 and TRBJ1-2; D might be TRBD1 (5 bases). This CDR3 is 12 amino acids long. V lost 7 bases to trimming and J lost 1 base, with 10 bases between them. Germline V gene lookup returns CDR1 SQVTM and CDR2 ANQGSEA. CDR3 nucleotides: TGCAGCGCCTGGGGGGGTAACTATGGCTACACCTTC. Protein product: CSAWGGNYGYTF.

This chain joins TRBV6-5 and TRBJ1-2, with 7 nucleotides matching TRBD1. CDR3 length: 14 residues. Unmatched junction bases numbered 7, after V lost 6 bases and J lost 3 bases. CDR1 is MNHEY and CDR2 is SVGAGI in the germline V gene. The CDR3 bases are TGTGCCAGCAGCCCAGGGGGTCTCGACTATGGCTACACCTTC. It specifies CASSPGGLDYGYTF.

The chain carries TRBV12-3 or TRBV12-4 and TRBJ1-4; D gene unclear. Trimming left V 4 bases short and J 8 bases short, with 8 bases between. This CDR3 has 12 residues. The CDR3 DNA is TGTGCCAGCAGTTCCCGAGGGGAAAAACTGTTTTTT. This encodes CASSSRGEKLFF.

The chain is built from TRBV9 and TRBJ2-1, with TRBD2 matching over 11 bases. Germline loops: CDR1 SGDLS, CDR2 YYNGEE. The CDR3 spans 15 residues. V lost 2 bases and J lost 4; bases outside the gene matches: 2. The CDR3 reads CASSVTSGGYNEQFF. The CDR3, as DNA: TGTGCCAGCAGCGTTACTAGCGGGGGTTACAATGAGCAGTTCTTC.

The chain couples TRBV28 to TRBJ1-2, with unresolved D. Trimming stripped 0 bases from V and 7 bases from J, with 9 bases between. Germline V gene lookup returns CDR1 MDHEN and CDR2 SYDVKM. This CDR3 region has 13 residues. CDR3 sequence: CASSLWGPAGYTF. CDR3 bases: TGTGCCAGCAGTTTATGGGGCCCGGCTGGCTACACCTTC.

Comments on this clone: Other DNA sequences in the same sample also yield this CDR3. The chain joins TRBV3-1 (or the pseudogene TRBV3-2) to TRBJ1-4, with D perhaps TRBD1 (6 bases). Between the trimmed V and J ends, which lost 1 base and 7 bases, there was a span of 13 bases. The CDR3 has 15 residues. CDR1 is LGHDT, CDR2 YNNKEL, per germline (reference sequence). This CDR3 reads CASSQGGQGGEKLFF. The CDR3 nucleotides read TGTGCCAGCAGCCAAGGGGGGCAAGGCGGTGAAAAACTGTTTTTT.

The chain is built from TRBV5-1 and TRBJ2-1; a weak D match, TRBD2 (7 bases). The CDR3 consists of 17 residues. V was clipped by 4 bases and J by 7 bases, with 24 bases between them. Germline V gene lookup returns CDR1 SGHRS and CDR2 YFSETQ. CDR3 region: CASSQLTLAEGGNEQFF. The CDR3 DNA reads as TGCGCCAGCAGCCAACTAACGCTAGCGGAAGGGGGTAATGAGCAGTTCTTC.

This clone was detected a few times. The chain couples TRBV19 to TRBJ1-5; D gene unclear. Germline V gives CDR1 LNHDA, CDR2 SQIVND (reference sequence). V was trimmed by 6 bases and J by 1 base, leaving 16 bases between them. This CDR3 comprises 16 residues. Written as DNA, the CDR3 is TGTGCCAGTAGCCGGGAGGCGGCGCGGAGCAATCAGCCCCAGCATTTT. This encodes CASSREAARSNQPQHF. The full variable domain, rest sourced from reference TRBV19 and TRBJ1-5, is DGGITQSPKYLFRKEGQNVTLSCEQNLNHDAMYWYRQDPGQGLRLIYYSQIVNDFQKGDIAEGYSVSREKKESFPLTVTSAQKNPTAFYLCASSREAARSNQPQHFGDGTRLSIL.

The rearrangement joins TRBV9 to TRBJ1-3; unclear D gene. The CDR3 has 15 residues. From germline, CDR1 is SGDLS and CDR2 YYNGEE. The germline V and J ends were trimmed by 4 bases and 2 bases, with 13 bases remaining between them. The CDR3 DNA sequence: TGTGCCAGCAGCTCCTCGGGTGGCCCTGGAAACACCATATATTTT. Its translation: CASSSSGGPGNTIYF.

The chain carries TRBV27 and TRBJ1-6, with D maybe TRBD1 (6 bases). Germline loops: CDR1 MNHEY, CDR2 SMNVEV (reference sequence). V lost 5 bases, J lost 0 bases, and 23 bases lay in between. CDR3 length: 20 amino acids. The CDR3 loop reads CASSPRQAPGVSSYNSPLHF. For the CDR3, the DNA is TGTGCCAGCAGTCCAAGACAGGCCCCAGGGGTTAGCTCCTATAATTCACCCCTCCACTTT.

V and J are TRBV7-2 and TRBJ1-2; D is unclear. V was pared by 1 base and J by 6 bases, with 12 bases between. Germline values: CDR1 SGHTA, CDR2 FQGNSA. The CDR3 is made up of 14 amino acids. The DNA of the CDR3 is TGTGCCAGCAGCTTAGGGCACAGTGTTGATGGCTACACCTTC. Its protein product is CASSLGHSVDGYTF.

The chain uses TRBV7-8 and TRBJ1-3; no reliable D call. The germline V gene has CDR1 SGHVS and CDR2 FQNEAQ. V was shortened by 5 bases and J by 1 base, with 12 bases between the two germline ends. This CDR3 is built from 15 residues. The CDR3 loop reads CASSRDPLSGNTIYF. CDR3 bases: TGTGCCAGCAGCCGAGATCCTTTGTCTGGAAACACCATATATTTT.

The genes are TRBV19 and TRBJ2-1, with 11 bases fitting TRBD1. This CDR3 region has 15 residues. CDR1 is LNHDA and CDR2 is SQIVND in the germline V gene (reference sequence). The V gene end was trimmed by 5 bases and the J gene end by 2 bases; junction bases not matched to a gene: 2. CDR3 region: CASSQDRGPYNEQFF. As DNA, the CDR3 is TGTGCCAGTAGTCAGGACAGGGGGCCCTACAATGAGCAGTTCTTC. The full variable domain, rest sourced from reference TRBV19 and TRBJ2-1, is DGGITQSPKYLFRKEGQNVTLSCEQNLNHDAMYWYRQDPGQGLRLIYYSQIVNDFQKGDIAEGYSVSREKKESFPLTVTSAQKNPTAFYLCASSQDRGPYNEQFFGPGTRLTVL.

CDR3 in DNA: TGTGCCAGCAGCCAGAGGGACATCCCCGGCAATGAGCAGTTCTTC. It is translated as CASSQRDIPGNEQFF. This chain uses TRBV27 with TRBJ2-1, with D tentatively TRBD1 (6 bases). The CDR3 totals 15 residues. Germline CDR1 MNHEY, CDR2 SMNVEV (reference sequence). V lost 6 bases to trimming and J lost 6 bases, with 18 bases between them.

This clone was detected only a few times. J is TRBJ1-5 and V is TRBV4-1; maybe TRBD1 (5 bases). Germline V gives CDR1 MGHRA, CDR2 YSYEKL. V gave up 3 bases and J gave up 3 bases, with 9 bases separating them. The CDR3 runs 14 residues. The CDR3 sequence: CASSHQGSNQPQHF. DNA of the CDR3: TGCGCCAGCAGCCACCAGGGATCCAATCAGCCCCAGCATTTT.

This clone was seen just once. Written as DNA, the CDR3 is TGTGCCAGCAGTCAAGGGGGCACTGGAAACACCATATATTTT. This encodes CASSQGGTGNTIYF. V usage is TRBV28 and J usage is TRBJ1-3; 7 nucleotides agree with TRBD1. Unmatched junction bases numbered 3, after V lost 5 bases and J lost 2 bases. The CDR3 covers 14 residues. Germline V gene sequence: CDR1 MDHEN, CDR2 SYDVKM.

J is TRBJ1-2 and V is TRBV11-2, with a tentative D call TRBD1 (5 bases). Germline values: CDR1 SGHAT, CDR2 FQNNGV. Trimming pared 2 bases from V and 5 bases from J, leaving 12 bases between. The CDR3 spans 14 residues. The CDR3 loop is CASSLSDSPYGYTF. CDR3 bases: TGTGCCAGCAGCTTAAGTGACAGCCCATATGGCTACACCTTC.

The rearrangement joins TRBV18 to TRBJ1-1; D possibly corresponds to TRBD1 (5 bases). From germline, CDR1 is KGHSH and CDR2 LQKENI. Trimming stripped 6 bases from V and 1 base from J, with 9 bases between. The CDR3 runs 13 residues. The CDR3 protein is CASSTQENTEAFF. CDR3 in DNA: TGTGCCAGCTCTACACAGGAGAACACTGAAGCTTTCTTT.

This clone was recorded a few times. The V call is TRBV28, the J call TRBJ1-2; tentatively, D is TRBD1 (5 bases). Per germline, CDR1 MDHEN and CDR2 SYDVKM. Trimming took 6 bases from V and 2 from J, leaving 10 bases between them. This CDR3 region has 13 residues. CDR3 nucleotide sequence: TGTGCCAGCAGACTCGACAGCAACTATGGCTACACCTTC. It yields the protein CASRLDSNYGYTF.

The chain recombines TRBV19 with TRBJ2-5, with 13 positions matching TRBD2. Germline V CDR1 and CDR2: LNHDA, SQIVND (reference sequence). V lost 6 bases to trimming and J lost 1 base; unmatched junction nucleotides: 2. The CDR3 runs 15 residues. CDR3 sequence: CASSRTSGGQETQYF. In nucleotides, the CDR3 is TGTGCCAGTAGCCGGACTAGCGGGGGCCAAGAGACCCAGTACTTC.

The V gene is TRBV4-1, the J gene TRBJ2-1; 8 bases align to TRBD1. Per germline, CDR1 MGHRA and CDR2 YSYEKL. The V segment lost 4 bases and the J segment 4 bases; nucleotides outside the gene matches: 9. The CDR3 totals 16 residues. The CDR3 loop is CASSPQAQGVYNEQFF. CDR3 coding DNA: TGCGCCAGCAGCCCCCAGGCACAGGGGGTATACAATGAGCAGTTCTTC.

A few counts support this clone. The chain is built from TRBV10-3 and TRBJ1-5; maybe TRBD1 (6 bases). The germline V and J ends were trimmed by 7 bases and 3 bases, with 16 bases remaining between them. The germline CDR1 and CDR2 sequences are ENHRY and SYGVKD. The length of the CDR3 is 15 residues. The CDR3 DNA sequence: TGTGCCATCACCCCAGGGGACGCGCCCAATCAGCCCCAGCATTTT. Its translation is CAITPGDAPNQPQHF.

This sequence joins TRBV6-6 and TRBJ1-3, with unresolved D. Trimming took 0 bases from V and 1 from J, leaving 10 bases between them. This CDR3 has 16 residues. The germline CDR1 and CDR2 sequences are MNHNY and SVGAGI (reference sequence). CDR3: CASSYSNPLSGNTIYF. For the CDR3, the DNA is TGTGCCAGCAGTTACTCGAATCCCCTATCTGGAAACACCATATATTTT.

This clone has just one count. The chain couples TRBV5-1 to TRBJ2-2, with D possibly matching TRBD2 (5 bases). V gave up 5 bases and J gave up 0 bases, with 8 bases separating them. CDR3 size: 14 residues. Germline CDR1 is SGHRS and CDR2 is YFSETQ. CDR3 region: CASSRGTNTGELFF. Written as DNA, the CDR3 is TGCGCCAGCAGTCGGGGAACGAACACCGGGGAGCTGTTTTTT.

The chain is built from TRBV28 and TRBJ1-4; 8 nucleotides match TRBD1. V lost 4 bases to trimming and J lost 7 bases; unmatched junction nucleotides: 8. Germline CDR1 reads MDHEN; CDR2 reads SYDVKM. The CDR3 extends over 15 amino acids. In DNA form, the CDR3 reads TGTGCCAGCAGTTCTCGGACAGGGAGGGTTGAAAAACTGTTTTTT. Its protein is CASSSRTGRVEKLFF.

J is TRBJ1-1 and V is TRBV2; 10 bases are a match to TRBD1. The V and J ends lost 5 bases and 4 bases, in that order; junction bases with no gene match: 7. CDR1 and CDR2 (germline): SNHLY, FYNNEI. The length of the CDR3 is 15 residues. The CDR3 DNA reads as TGTGCCAGCAGTCTCGGACAGGGGGGTATCACTGAAGCTTTCTTT. It translates to CASSLGQGGITEAFF.

CDR3 nucleotide sequence: TGCAGCGTTGCCAGGGGGCGCGATCAGCCCCAGCATTTT. This codes for CSVARGRDQPQHF. The chain has TRBV29-1 and TRBJ1-5; 8 nucleotides align to TRBD1. The V gene's germline CDR1 is SQVTM and CDR2 ANQGSEA. With V trimmed by 4 bases and J by 5 bases, 4 bases remained unmatched. This CDR3 is built from 13 residues.